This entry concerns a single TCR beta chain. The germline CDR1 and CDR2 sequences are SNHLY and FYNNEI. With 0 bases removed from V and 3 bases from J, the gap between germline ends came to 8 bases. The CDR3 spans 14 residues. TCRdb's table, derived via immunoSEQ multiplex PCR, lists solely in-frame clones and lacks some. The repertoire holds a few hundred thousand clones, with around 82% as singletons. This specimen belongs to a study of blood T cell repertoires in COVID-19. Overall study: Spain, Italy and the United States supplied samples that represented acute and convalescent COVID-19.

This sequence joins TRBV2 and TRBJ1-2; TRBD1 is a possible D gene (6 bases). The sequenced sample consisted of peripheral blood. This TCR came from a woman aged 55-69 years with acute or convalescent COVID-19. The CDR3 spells CASSEAGAYYGYTF. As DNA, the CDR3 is TGTGCCAGCAGTGAAGCGGGGGCCTACTATGGCTACACCTTC.